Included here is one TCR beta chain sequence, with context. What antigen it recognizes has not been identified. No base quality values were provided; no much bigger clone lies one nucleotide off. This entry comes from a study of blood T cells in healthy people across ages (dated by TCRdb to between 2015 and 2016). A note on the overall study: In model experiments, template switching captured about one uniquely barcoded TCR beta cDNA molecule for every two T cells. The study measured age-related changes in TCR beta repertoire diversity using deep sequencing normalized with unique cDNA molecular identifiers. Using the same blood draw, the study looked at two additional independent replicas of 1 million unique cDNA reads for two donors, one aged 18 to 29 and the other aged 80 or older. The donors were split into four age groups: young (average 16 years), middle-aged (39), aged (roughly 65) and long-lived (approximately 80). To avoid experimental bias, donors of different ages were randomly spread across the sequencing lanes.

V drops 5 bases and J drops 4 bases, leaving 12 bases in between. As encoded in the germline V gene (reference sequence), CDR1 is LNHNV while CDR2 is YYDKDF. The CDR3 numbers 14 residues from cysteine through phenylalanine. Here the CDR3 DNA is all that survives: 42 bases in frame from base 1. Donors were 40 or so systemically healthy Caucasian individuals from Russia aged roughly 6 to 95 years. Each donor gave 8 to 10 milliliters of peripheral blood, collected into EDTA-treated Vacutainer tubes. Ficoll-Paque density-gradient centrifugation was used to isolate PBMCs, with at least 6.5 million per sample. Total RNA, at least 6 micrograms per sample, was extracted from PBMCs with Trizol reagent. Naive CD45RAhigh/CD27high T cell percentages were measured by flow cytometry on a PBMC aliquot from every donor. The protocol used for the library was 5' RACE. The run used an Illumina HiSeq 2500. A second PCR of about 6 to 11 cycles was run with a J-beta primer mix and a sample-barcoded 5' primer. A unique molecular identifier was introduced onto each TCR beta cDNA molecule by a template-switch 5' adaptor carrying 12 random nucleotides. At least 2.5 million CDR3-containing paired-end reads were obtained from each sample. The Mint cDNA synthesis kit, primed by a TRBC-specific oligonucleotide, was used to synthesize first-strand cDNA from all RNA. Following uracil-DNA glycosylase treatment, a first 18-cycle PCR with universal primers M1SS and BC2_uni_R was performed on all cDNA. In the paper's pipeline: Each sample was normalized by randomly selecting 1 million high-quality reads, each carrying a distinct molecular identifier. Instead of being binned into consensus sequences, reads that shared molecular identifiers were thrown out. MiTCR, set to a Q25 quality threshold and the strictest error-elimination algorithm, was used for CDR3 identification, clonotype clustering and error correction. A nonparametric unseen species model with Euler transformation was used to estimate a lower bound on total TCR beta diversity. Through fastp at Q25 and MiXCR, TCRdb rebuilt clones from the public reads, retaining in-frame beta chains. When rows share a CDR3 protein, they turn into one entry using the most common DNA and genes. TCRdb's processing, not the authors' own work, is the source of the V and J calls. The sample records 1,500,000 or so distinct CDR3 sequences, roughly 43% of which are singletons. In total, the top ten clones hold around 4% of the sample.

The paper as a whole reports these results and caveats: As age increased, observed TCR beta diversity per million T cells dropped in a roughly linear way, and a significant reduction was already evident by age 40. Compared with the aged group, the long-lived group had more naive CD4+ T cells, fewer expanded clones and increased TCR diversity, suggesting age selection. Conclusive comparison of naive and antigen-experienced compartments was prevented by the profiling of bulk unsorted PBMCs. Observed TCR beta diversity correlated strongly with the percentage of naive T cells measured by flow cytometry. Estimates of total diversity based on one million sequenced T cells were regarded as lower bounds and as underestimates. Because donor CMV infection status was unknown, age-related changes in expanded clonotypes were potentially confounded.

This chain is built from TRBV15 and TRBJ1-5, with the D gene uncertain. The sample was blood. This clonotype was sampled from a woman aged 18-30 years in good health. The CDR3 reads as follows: CATSRAGVNQPQHF. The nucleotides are TGTGCCACCAGCCGGGCCGGGGTTAATCAGCCCCAGCATTTT.